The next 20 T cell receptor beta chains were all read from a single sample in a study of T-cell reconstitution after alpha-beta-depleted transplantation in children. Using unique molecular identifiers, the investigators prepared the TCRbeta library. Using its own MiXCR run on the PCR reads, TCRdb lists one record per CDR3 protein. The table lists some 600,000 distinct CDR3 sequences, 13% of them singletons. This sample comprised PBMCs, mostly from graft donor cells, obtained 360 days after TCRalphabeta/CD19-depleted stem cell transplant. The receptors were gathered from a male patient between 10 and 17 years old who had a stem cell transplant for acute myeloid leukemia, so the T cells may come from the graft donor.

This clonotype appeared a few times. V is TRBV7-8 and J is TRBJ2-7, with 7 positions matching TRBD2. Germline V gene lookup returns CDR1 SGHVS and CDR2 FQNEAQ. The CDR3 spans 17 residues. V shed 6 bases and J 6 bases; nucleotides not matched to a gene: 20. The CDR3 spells CASSLRRRAGVGLEQYF. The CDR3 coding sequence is TGTGCCAGCAGTTTAAGGCGTAGGGCGGGAGTAGGCCTCGAGCAGTACTTC.

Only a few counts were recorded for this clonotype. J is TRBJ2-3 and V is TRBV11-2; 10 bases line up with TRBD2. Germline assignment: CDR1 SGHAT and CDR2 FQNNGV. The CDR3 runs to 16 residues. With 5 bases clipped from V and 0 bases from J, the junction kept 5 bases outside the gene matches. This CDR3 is CASSRGTSESTDTQYF. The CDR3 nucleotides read TGTGCCAGCAGCCGGGGGACTAGCGAAAGCACAGATACGCAGTATTTT.

CDR3 residues: CASSLDGTPYEQYF. In DNA, the CDR3 is TGTGCCAGCAGTTTAGACGGGACCCCCTACGAGCAGTACTTC. The chain couples TRBV12-3 or TRBV12-4 to TRBJ2-7; D is perhaps TRBD1 or TRBD2 (5 bases each). This CDR3 is 14 amino acids long. V was pared by 1 base and J by 2 bases, with 9 bases between.

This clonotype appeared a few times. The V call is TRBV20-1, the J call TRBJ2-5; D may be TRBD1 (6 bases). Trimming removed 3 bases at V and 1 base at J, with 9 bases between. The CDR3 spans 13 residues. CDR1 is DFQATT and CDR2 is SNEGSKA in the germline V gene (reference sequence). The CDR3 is CSASLGAQETQYF. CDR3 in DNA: TGCAGTGCTAGTTTGGGGGCCCAAGAGACCCAGTACTTC.

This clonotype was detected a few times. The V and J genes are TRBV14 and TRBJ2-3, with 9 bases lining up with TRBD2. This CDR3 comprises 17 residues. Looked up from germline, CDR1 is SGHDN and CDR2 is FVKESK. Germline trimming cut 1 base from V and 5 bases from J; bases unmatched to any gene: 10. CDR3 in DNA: TGTGCCAGCAGCCAAGTAGTCGGCGGGAGGGCTAAAGATACGCAGTATTTT. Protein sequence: CASSQVVGGRAKDTQYF.

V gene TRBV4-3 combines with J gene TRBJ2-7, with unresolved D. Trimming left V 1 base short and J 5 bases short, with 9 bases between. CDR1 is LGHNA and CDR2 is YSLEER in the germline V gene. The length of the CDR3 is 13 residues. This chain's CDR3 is CASSQGQINEQYF. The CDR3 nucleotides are TGCGCCAGCAGCCAAGGACAAATCAACGAGCAGTACTTC.

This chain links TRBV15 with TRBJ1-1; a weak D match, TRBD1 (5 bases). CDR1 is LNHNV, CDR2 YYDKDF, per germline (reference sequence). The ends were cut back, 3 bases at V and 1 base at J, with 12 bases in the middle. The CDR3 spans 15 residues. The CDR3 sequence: CATSRDGRANTEAFF. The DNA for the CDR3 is TGTGCCACCAGCAGGGACGGCAGGGCGAACACTGAAGCTTTCTTT.

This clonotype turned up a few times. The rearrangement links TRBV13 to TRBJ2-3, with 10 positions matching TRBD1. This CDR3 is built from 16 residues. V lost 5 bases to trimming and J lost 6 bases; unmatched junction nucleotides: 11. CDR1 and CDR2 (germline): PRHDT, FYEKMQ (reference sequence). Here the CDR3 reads CASSDRDRGVMDTQYF. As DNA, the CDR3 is TGTGCCAGCAGCGACCGGGACAGGGGAGTAATGGATACGCAGTATTTT.

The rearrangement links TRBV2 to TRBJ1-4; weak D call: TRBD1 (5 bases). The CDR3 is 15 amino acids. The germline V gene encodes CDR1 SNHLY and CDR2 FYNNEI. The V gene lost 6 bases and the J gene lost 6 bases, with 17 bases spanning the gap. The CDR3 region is CASSSPGRGDEKLFF. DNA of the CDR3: TGTGCCAGCAGCTCACCCGGCCGGGGGGATGAAAAACTGTTTTTT.

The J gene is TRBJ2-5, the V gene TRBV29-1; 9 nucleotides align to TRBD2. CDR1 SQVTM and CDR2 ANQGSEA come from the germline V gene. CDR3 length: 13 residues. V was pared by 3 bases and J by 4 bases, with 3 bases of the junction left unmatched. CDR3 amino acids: CSVEILAGETQYF. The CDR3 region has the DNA TGCAGCGTTGAGATACTAGCGGGAGAGACCCAGTACTTC.

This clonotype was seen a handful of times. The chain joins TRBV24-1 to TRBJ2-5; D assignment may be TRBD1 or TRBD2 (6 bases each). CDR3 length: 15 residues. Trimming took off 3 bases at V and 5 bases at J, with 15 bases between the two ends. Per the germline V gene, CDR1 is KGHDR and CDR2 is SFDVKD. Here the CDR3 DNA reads TGTGCCACCAGTGATCGCAGGGGTGCGGGGGAGACCCAGTACTTC. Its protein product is CATSDRRGAGETQYF.

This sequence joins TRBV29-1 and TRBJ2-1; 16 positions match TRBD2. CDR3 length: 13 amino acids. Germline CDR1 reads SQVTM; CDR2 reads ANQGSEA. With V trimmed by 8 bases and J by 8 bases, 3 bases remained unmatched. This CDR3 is CSPGLAGGYEQFF. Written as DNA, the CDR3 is TGCAGCCCGGGACTAGCGGGAGGGTATGAGCAGTTCTTC.

CDR3 in amino acids: CSATQGLAYEQYF. CDR3 nucleotide sequence: TGCAGTGCCACTCAGGGACTAGCTTACGAGCAGTACTTC. This chain connects TRBV20-1 to TRBJ2-7, with TRBD2 matching 9 bases. Germline CDR1 and CDR2: DFQATT and SNEGSKA (reference sequence). The CDR3 has 13 residues. Germline trimming cut 6 bases from V and 4 bases from J; bases unmatched to any gene: 7.

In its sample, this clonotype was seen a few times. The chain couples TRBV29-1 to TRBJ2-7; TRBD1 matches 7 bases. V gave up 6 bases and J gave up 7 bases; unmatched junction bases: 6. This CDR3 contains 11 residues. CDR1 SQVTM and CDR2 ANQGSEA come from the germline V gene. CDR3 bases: TGCAGCGTCGACACAGGGGTGGAGCAGTACTTC. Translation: CSVDTGVEQYF.

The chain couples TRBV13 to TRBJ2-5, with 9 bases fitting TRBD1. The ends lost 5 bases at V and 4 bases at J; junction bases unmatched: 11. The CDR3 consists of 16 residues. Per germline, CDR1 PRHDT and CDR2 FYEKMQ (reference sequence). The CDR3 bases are TGTGCCAGCAGCACTCCGCAGACAGGGGGAGGAGAGACCCAGTACTTC. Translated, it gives CASSTPQTGGGETQYF.

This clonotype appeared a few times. CDR3: CASIRSRWYEQYF. The DNA of the CDR3 is TGTGCCAGCATTAGATCCCGGTGGTACGAGCAGTACTTC. V is TRBV6-5 and J is TRBJ2-7; D unresolved. Trimming took off 7 bases at V and 4 bases at J, with 14 bases between the two ends. The germline V gene encodes CDR1 MNHEY and CDR2 SVGAGI. The CDR3 consists of 13 residues.

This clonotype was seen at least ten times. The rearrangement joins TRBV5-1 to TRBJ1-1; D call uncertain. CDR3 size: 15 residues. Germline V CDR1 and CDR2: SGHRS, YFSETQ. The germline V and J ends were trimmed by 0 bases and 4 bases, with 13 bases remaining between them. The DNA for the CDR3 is TGCGCCAGCAGCTTGGGGCGGTTGGAGAGCACTGAAGCTTTCTTT. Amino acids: CASSLGRLESTEAFF.

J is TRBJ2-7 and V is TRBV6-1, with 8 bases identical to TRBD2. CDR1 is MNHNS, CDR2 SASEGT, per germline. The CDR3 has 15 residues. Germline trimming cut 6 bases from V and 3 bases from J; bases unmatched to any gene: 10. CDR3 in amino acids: CASSRLAGTNYEQYF. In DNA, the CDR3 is TGTGCCAGCAGCCGGCTAGCGGGTACAAACTACGAGCAGTACTTC.

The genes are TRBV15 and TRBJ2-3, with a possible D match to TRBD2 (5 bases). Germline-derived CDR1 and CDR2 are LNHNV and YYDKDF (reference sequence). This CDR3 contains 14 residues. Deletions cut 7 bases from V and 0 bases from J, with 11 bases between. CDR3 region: CATKYTSSTDTQYF. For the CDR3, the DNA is TGTGCCACCAAGTATACTAGTAGCACAGATACGCAGTATTTT.

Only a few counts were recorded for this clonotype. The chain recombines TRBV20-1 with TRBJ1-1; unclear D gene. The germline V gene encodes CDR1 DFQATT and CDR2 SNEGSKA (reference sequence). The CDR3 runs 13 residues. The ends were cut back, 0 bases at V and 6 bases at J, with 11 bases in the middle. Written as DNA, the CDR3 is TGCAGTGCTAGAGAGACGGGGTTCCCTGAAGCTTTCTTT. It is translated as CSARETGFPEAFF.